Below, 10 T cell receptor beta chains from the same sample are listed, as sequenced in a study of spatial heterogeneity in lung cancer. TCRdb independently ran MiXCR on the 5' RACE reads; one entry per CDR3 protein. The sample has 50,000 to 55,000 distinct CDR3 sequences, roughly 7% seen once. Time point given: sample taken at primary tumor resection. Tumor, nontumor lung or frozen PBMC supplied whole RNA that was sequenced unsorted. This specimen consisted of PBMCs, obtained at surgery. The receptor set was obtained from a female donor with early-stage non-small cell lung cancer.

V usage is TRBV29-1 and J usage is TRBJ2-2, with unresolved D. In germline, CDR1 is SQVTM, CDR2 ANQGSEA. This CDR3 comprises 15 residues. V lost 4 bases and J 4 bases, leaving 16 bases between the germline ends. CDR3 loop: CSVAFRQSGTGELFF. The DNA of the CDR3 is TGCAGCGTTGCCTTCCGGCAGTCGGGCACCGGGGAGCTGTTTTTT.

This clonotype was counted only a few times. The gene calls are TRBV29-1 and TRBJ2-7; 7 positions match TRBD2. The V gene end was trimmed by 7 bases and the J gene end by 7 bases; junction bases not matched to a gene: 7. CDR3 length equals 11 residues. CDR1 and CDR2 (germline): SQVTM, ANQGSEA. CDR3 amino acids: CSGTLAREQYF. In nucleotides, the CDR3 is TGCAGCGGTACACTAGCGCGGGAGCAGTACTTC.

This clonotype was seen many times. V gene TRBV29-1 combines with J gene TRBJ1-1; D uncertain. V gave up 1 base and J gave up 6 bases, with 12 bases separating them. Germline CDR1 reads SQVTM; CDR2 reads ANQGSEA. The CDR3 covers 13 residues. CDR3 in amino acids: CSVEATRHSEAFF. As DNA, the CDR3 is TGCAGCGTTGAAGCCACCAGACACTCTGAAGCTTTCTTT.

The CDR3 here is CASSSPLGTSGNTIYF. The CDR3, as DNA: TGTGCCAGCAGCTCTCCCCTTGGGACCTCTGGAAACACCATATATTTT. V and J are TRBV11-1 and TRBJ1-3, with TRBD1 as a possible D gene (5 bases). CDR1 SGHAT and CDR2 FQDESV come from the germline V gene (reference sequence). The CDR3 length is 16 residues. V was cut by 4 bases and J by 0 bases, with 13 bases left in between.

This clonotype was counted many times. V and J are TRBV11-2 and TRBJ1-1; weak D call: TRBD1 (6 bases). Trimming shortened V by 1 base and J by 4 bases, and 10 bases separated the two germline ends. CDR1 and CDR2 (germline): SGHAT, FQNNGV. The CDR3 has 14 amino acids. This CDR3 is CASSLVGGTTEAFF. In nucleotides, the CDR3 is TGTGCCAGCAGCTTAGTAGGGGGGACCACTGAAGCTTTCTTT.

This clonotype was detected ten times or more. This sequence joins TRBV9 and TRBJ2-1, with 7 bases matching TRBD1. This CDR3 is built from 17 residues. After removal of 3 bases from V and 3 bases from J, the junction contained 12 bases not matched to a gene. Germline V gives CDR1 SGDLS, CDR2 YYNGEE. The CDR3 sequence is CASSGWAGTANYNEQFF. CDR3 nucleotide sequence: TGTGCCAGCAGCGGTTGGGCCGGGACAGCTAACTACAATGAGCAGTTCTTC.

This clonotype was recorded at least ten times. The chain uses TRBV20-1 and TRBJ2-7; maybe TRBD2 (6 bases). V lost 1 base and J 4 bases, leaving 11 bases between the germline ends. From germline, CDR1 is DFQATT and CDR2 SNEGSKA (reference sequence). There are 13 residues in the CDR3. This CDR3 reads CSARVGGVYEQYF. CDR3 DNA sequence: TGCAGTGCTAGAGTGGGGGGTGTGTACGAGCAGTACTTC.

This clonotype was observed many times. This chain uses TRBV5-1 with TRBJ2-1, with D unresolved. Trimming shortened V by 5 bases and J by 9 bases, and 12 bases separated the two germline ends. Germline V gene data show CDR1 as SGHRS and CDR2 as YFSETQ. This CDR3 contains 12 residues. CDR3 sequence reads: CASRGIYGEQFF. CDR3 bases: TGCGCCAGCAGAGGTATTTACGGTGAGCAGTTCTTC.

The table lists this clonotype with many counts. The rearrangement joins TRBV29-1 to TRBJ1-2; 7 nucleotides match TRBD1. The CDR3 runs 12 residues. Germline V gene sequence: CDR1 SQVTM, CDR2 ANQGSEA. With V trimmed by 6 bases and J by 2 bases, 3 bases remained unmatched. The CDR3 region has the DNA TGCAGCGTGAAACAGGGGAACTATGGCTACACCTTC. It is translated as CSVKQGNYGYTF.

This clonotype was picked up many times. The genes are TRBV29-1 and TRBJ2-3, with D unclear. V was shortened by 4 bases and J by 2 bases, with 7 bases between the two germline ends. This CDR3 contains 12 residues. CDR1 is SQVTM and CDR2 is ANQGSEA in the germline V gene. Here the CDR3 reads CSVVQATDTQYF. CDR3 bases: TGCAGCGTTGTCCAGGCCACAGATACGCAGTATTTT.